The present entry profiles one T cell receptor (beta chain) with its context. This clonotype has more than one count but fewer than ten. Its antigen remains unidentified. No base quality values were provided; no much bigger clone lies one nucleotide off. The source of the sample is a study of human T cells and chemical hapten exposure listed by TCRdb under 2021. At the level of the whole study: For sensitization, 2% DPC in acetone was applied to a roughly 2 cm by roughly 2 cm area of upper inner arm skin. Weekly therapeutic DPC doses were additionally applied to the scalp of patients throughout the approximately 24-week study period. Patch testing on the upper back used Finn chambers containing 0.01% DPC, with scoring done after 6 days according to International Contact Dermatitis Research Group standards. Most of the patients in the cohort were female, and the cohort covered alopecia areata with under or over 50% scalp involvement, alopecia totalis and alopecia universalis. The libraries were sequenced as a pool, and the TCR yield per sample differed mostly because of small variations in library volumes within the pool. The study tracked peripheral blood TCR repertoire changes in vivo during primary and secondary sensitization to the hapten diphenylcyclopropenone (DPC) in alopecia patients. Blood was sampled from patients pre-sensitization (week 0) and at 2, 6 and about 24 weeks after DPC sensitization. Under 30 alopecia patients gave blood for TCR sequencing at one to four time points (pre-sensitization, 2, 6 and 24 weeks).

Receptor amplification or capture employed RACE. This sample was sequenced with a NextSeq 500. During library preparation, unique molecular identifiers were attached to individual cDNA molecules so that TCRs could be counted in a quantitative, reproducible way. From each blood RNA sample, both TCR alpha and TCR beta chains were sequenced. The study's own analysis went as follows. The median number of TCRs per sample was around 96,000, ranging from about 20,000 to 750,000. V, J and CDR3 annotation of the TCR reads was performed with the Decombinator software suite. For PS versus PT1 abundance plots, all samples were subsampled to the same number of TCRs (28,000). Expanded TCRs were defined as absent before sensitization and observed at least eight times at the 2-week time point. TCRdb cleaned the public reads at Q25 with fastp, built clones with MiXCR and kept in-frame beta chains. Each entry merges the rows of one CDR3 protein and shows their most common DNA and genes. TCRdb's processing, not the study's, gives the V and J calls here. This sample holds some 36,000 distinct CDR3 sequences; roughly 7.2% were observed only once. Around 1.4% of the sample is held by the ten biggest clonotypes.

Relative to germline, V is 1 base shorter and J is 0 bases shorter, with 7 bases between their ends. The CDR3 goes from the cysteine to the phenylalanine over 15 residues. CDR3 DNA is the only sequence kept; it has 45 bases, read in frame from the first base. From a lookup of the germline V gene, CDR1 and CDR2 are SGHVS and FQNEAQ. The meaning of the sample's time point label: pre-sensitization, week 0. Interpreted using the paper, the treatment or condition label stands for: therapeutic diphenylcyclopropenone sensitization with weekly scalp DPC. At every patch-test visit, the blood draw took place before the patch test was put on. Patients were considered eligible if aged 18 to 70, diagnosed with alopecia and deemed suitable for DPC therapy, and patients were excluded if pregnant. Total RNA was extracted from unfractionated whole blood that had been collected in Tempus Blood RNA tubes. General findings and caveats noted by the study authors: No change with DPC sensitization was found in the number of TCRs above 1 in 1000 frequency, and no evidence of global repertoire structure alterations was found. Repeated subsampling changed both the strength of the expansion versus patch-test correlation and the threshold at which that correlation became significant. Because every patient had alopecia, a presumed autoimmune disease, the patients' immune response might differ from that of healthy individuals. Significantly more large CDR3 similarity clusters were formed by expanded TCRs than by pre-sensitization or healthy control sets, consistent with antigen-driven responses. Patch test score correlated positively with the number of PT1 expanded TCRs, reaching significance at thresholds 8, 16 and 32 but not at 4.

The source is a woman in her forties or fifties with alopecia areata. Some clones in this sample may be carry-over from other donors' samples. This material consisted of whole blood, taken in connection with sensitization to the hapten diphenylcyclopropenone (DPC). The chain links TRBV7-8 with TRBJ2-1, with no D gene named confidently. The nucleotides read TGTGCCAGCAGCTTAGACCCGTTCTCCTACAATGAGCAGTTCTTC. Translated, it reads CASSLDPFSYNEQFF.